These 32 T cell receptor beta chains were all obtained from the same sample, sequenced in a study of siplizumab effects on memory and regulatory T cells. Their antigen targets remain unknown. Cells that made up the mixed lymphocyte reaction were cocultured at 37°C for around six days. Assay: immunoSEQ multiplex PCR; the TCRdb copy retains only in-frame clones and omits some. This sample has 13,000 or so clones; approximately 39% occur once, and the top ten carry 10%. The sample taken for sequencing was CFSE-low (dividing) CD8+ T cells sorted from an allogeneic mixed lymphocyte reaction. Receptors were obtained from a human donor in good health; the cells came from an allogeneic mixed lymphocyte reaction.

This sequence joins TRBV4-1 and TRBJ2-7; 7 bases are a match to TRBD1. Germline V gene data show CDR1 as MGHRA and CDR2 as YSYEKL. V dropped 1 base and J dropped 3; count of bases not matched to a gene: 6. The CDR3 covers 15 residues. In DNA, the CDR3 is TGCGCCAGCAGCCAAGTCGTGGGACAGTTCTACGAGCAGTACTTC. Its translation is CASSQVVGQFYEQYF.

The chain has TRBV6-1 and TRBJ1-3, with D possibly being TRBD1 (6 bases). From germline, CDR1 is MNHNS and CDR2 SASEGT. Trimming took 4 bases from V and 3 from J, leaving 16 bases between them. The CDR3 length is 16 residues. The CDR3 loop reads CASSAPGALGGNTIYF. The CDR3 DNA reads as TGTGCCAGCAGTGCCCCAGGGGCGCTCGGTGGAAACACCATATATTTT.

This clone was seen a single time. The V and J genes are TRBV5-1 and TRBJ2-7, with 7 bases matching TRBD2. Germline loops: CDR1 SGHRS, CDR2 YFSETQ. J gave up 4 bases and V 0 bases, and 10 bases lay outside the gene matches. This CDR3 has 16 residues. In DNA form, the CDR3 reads TGCGCCAGCAGCTTGGCCGAACCCGGGGGGTATTACGAGCAGTACTTC. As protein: CASSLAEPGGYYEQYF.

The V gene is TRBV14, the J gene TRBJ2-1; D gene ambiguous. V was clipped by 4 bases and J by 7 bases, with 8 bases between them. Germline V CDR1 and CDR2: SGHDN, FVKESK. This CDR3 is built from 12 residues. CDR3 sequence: CASSPSRNEQFF. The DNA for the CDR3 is TGTGCCAGCAGCCCTAGTAGGAATGAGCAGTTCTTC.

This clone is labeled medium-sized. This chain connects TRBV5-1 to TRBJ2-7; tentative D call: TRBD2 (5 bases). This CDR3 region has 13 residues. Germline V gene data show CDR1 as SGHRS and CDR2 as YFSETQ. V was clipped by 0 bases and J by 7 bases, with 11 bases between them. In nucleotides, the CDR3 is TGCGCCAGCAGCTTGGGAGCGGACTGGGAGCAGTACTTC. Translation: CASSLGADWEQYF.

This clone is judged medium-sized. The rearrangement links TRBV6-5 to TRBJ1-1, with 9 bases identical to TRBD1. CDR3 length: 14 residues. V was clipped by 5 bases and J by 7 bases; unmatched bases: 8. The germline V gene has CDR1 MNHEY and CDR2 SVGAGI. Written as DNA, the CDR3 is TGTGCCAGCAGTCCGGACAGGGGCGCGGGTGAAGCTTTCTTT. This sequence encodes CASSPDRGAGEAFF.

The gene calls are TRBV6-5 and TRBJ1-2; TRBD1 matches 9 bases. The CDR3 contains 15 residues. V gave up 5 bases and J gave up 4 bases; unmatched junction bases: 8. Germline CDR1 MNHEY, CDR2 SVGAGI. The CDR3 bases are TGTGCCAGCAGTCCCGGGACAGGGATAGTCTATGGCTACACCTTC. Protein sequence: CASSPGTGIVYGYTF.

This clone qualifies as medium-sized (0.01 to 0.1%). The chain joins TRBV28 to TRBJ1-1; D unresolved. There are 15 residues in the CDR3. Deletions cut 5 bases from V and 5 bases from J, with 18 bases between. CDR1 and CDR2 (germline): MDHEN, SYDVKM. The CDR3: CASSDPSPLGTEAFF. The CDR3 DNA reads TGTGCCAGCAGTGACCCCTCTCCTCTGGGGACTGAAGCTTTCTTT. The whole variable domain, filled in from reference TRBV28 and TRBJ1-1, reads DVKVTQSSRYLVKRTGEKVFLECVQDMDHENMFWYRQDPGLGLRLIYFSYDVKMKEKGDIPEGYSVSREKKERFSLILESASTNQTSMYLCASSDPSPLGTEAFFGQGTRLTVV.

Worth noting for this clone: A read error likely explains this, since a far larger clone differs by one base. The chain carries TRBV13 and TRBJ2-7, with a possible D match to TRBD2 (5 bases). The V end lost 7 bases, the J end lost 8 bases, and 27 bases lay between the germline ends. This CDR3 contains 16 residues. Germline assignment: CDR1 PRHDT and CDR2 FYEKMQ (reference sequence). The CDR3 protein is CASTPSFGRSGGKQYF. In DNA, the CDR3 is TGTGCCAGCACCCCCTCATTTGGTCGGAGTGGAGGAAAGCAGTACTTC.

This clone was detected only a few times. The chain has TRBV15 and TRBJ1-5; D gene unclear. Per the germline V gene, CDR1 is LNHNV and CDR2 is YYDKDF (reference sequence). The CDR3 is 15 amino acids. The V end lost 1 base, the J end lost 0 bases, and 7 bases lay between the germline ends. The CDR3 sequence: CATSRAQVSNQPQHF. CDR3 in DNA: TGTGCCACCAGCAGAGCGCAGGTTAGCAATCAGCCCCAGCATTTT.

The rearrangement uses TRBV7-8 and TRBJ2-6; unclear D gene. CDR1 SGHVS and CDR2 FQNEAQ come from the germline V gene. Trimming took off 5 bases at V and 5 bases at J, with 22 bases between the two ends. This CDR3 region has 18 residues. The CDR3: CASSGMSYPQSRANVLTF. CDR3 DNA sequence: TGTGCCAGCAGCGGCATGAGTTACCCACAAAGTCGGGCCAACGTCCTGACTTTC.

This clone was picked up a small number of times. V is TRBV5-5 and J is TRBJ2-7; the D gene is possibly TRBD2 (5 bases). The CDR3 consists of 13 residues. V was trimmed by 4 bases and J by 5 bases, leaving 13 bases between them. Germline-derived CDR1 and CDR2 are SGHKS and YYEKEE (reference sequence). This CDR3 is CASSPRTVDEQYF. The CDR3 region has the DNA TGTGCCAGCAGCCCCCGGACTGTCGACGAGCAGTACTTC. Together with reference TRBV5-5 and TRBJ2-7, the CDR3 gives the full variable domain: DAGVTQSPTHLIKTRGQQVTLRCSPISGHKSVSWYQQVLGQGPQFIFQYYEKEERGRGNFPDRFSARQFPNYSSELNVNALLLGDSALYLCASSPRTVDEQYFGPGTRLTVT.

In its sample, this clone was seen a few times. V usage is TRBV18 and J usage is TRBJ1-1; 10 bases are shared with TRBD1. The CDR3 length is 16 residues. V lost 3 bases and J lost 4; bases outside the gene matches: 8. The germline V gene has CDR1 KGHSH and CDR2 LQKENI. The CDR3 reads CASSPTGGAVSTEAFF. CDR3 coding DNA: TGTGCCAGCTCACCGACAGGGGGCGCGGTGAGCACTGAAGCTTTCTTT.

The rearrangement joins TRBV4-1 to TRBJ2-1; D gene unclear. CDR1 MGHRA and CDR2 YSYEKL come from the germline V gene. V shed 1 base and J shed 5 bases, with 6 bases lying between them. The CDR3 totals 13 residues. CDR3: CASSQGRDNEQFF. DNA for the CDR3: TGCGCCAGCAGCCAAGGACGGGACAATGAGCAGTTCTTC.

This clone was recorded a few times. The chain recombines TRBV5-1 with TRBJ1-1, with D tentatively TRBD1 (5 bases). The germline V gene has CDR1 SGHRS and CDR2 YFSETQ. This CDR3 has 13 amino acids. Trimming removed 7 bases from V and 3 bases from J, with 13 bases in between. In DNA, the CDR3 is TGCGCCAGCGGTCTCGGAGGGGACACTGAAGCTTTCTTT. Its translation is CASGLGGDTEAFF.

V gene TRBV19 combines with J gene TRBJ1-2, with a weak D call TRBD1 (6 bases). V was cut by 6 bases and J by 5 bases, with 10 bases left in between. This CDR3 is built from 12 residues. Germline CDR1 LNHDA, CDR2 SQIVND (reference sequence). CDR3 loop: CASRDRTYGYTF. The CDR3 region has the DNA TGTGCCAGTAGGGACAGAACTTATGGCTACACCTTC.

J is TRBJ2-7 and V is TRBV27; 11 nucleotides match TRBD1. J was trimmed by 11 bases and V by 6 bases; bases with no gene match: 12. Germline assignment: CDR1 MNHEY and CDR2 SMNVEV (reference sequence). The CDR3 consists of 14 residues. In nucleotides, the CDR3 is TGTGCCAGCAGCATTTACTCCGGGGGACAGGGGGAGTACTTC. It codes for CASSIYSGGQGEYF.

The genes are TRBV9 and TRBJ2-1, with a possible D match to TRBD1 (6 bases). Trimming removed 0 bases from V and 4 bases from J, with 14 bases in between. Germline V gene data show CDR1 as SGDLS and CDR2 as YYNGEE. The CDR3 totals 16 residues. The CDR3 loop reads CASSVDQGSGYNEQFF. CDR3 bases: TGTGCCAGCAGCGTAGACCAGGGGTCGGGATACAATGAGCAGTTCTTC.

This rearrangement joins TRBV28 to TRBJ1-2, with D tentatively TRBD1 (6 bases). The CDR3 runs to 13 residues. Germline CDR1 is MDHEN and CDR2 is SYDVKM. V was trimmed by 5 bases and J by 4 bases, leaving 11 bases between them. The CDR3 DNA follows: TGTGCCAGCAGTGCGTCGGACAGCTATGGCTACACCTTC. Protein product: CASSASDSYGYTF.

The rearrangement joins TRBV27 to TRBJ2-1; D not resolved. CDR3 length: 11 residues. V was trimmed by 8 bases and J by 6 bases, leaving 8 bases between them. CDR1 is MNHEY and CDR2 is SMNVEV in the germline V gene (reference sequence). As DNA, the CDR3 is TGTGCCAGCGGGTGGGTCAATGAGCAGTTCTTC. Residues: CASGWVNEQFF.

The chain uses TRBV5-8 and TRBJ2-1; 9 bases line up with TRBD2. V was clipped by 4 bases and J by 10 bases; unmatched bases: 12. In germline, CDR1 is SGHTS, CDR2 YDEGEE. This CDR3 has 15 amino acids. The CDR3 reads CASSPWGREGLEQFF. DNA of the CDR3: TGTGCCAGCAGCCCCTGGGGGCGGGAGGGCCTCGAGCAGTTCTTC.

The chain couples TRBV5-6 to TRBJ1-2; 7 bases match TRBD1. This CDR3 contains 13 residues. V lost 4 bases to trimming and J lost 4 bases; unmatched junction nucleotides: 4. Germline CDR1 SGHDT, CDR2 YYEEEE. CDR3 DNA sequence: TGTGCCAGCAGCGACGGGACAGCCTATGGCTACACCTTC. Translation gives CASSDGTAYGYTF. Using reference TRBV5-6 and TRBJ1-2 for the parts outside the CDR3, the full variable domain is DAGVTQSPTHLIKTRGQQVTLRCSPKSGHDTVSWYQQALGQGPQFIFQYYEEEERQRGNFPDRFSGHQFPNYSSELNVNALLLGDSALYLCASSDGTAYGYTFGSGTRLTVV.

The CDR3 is CASRTSGGLTDTQYF. For the CDR3, the DNA is TGTGCCAGCAGGACTAGCGGGGGTCTCACAGATACGCAGTATTTT. This chain joins TRBV13 and TRBJ2-3, with 12 bases matching TRBD2. The germline V gene has CDR1 PRHDT and CDR2 FYEKMQ (reference sequence). This CDR3 comprises 15 residues. V dropped 6 bases and J dropped 2; count of bases not matched to a gene: 3.

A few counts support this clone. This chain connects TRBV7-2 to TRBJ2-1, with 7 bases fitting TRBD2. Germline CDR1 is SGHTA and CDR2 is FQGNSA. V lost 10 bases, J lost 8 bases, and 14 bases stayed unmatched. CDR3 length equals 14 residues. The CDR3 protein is CATSPPGGVDEQFF. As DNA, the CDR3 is TGTGCCACGTCCCCCCCGGGGGGAGTAGATGAGCAGTTCTTC.

The CDR3 reads CASSPDRGWTEAFF. In DNA form, the CDR3 reads TGTGCCAGCAGCCCAGACAGGGGGTGGACTGAAGCTTTCTTT. This chain joins TRBV7-6 and TRBJ1-1; 9 bases fit TRBD1. There are 14 residues in the CDR3. The V gene end was trimmed by 5 bases and the J gene end by 5 bases; junction bases not matched to a gene: 6. The germline CDR1 and CDR2 sequences are SGHVS and FNYEAQ.

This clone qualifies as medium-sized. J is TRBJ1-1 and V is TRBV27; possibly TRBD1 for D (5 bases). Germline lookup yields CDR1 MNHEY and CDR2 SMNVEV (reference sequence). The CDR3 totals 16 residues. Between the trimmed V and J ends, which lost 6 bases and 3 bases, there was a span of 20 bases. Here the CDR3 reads CASSRARVRGDTEAFF. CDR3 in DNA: TGTGCCAGCAGCCGAGCGAGGGTACGGGGGGACACTGAAGCTTTCTTT.

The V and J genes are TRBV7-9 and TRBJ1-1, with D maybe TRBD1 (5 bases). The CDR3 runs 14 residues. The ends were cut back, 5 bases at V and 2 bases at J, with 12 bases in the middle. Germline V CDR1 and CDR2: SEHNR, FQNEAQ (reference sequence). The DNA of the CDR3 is TGTGCCAGCAGCCCCGGGGCCGTAAACACTGAAGCTTTCTTT. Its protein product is CASSPGAVNTEAFF.

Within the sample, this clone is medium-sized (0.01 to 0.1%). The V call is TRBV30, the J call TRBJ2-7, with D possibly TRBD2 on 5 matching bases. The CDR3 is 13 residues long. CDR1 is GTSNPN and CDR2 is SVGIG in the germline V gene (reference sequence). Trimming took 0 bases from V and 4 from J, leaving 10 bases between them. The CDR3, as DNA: TGTGCCTGGAGTGTAATGGGAGAGTACGAGCAGTACTTC. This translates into CAWSVMGEYEQYF.

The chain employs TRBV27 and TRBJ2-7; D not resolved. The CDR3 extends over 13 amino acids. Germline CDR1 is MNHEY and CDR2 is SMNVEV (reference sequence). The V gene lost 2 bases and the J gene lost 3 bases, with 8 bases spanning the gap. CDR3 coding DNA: TGTGCCAGCAGTTTAGCTCCTGTCTACGAGCAGTACTTC. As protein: CASSLAPVYEQYF.

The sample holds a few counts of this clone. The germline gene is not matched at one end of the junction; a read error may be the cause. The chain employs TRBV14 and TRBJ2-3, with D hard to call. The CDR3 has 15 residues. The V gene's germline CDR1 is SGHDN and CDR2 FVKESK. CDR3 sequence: CASSRADASTDTQYF. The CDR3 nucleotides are TGTGCCAGTAGCCGGGCGGACGCTAGCACAGATACGCAGTATTTT.

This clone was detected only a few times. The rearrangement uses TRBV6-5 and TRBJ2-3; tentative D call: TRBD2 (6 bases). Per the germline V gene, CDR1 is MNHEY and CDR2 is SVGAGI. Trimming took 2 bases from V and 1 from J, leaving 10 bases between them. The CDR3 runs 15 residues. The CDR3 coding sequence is TGTGCCAGCAGTTACACGGGACTGGGCACAGATACGCAGTATTTT. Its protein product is CASSYTGLGTDTQYF.

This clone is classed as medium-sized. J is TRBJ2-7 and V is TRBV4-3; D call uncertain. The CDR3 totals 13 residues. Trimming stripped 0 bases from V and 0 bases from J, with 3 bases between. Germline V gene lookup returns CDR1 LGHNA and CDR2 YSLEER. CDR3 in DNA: TGCGCCAGCAGCCAAGACTACTCCTACGAGCAGTACTTC. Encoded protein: CASSQDYSYEQYF.